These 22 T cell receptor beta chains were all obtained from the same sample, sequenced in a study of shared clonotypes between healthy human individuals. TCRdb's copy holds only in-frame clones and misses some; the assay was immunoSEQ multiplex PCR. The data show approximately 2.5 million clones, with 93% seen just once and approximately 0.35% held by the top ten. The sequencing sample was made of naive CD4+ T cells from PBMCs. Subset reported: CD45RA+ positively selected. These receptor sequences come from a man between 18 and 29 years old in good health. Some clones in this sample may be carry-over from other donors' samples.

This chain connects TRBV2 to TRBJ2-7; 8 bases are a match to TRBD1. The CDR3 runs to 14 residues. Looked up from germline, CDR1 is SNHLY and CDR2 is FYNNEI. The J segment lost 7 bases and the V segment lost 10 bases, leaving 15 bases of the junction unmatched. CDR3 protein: CATLRDRGSREQYF. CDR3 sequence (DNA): TGTGCCACCCTCCGAGACAGGGGTTCGAGGGAGCAGTACTTC.

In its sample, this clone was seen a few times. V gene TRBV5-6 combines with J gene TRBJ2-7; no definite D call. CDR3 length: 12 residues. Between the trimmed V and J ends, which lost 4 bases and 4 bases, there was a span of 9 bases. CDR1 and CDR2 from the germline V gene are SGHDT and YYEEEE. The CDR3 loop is CASSIQLYEQYF. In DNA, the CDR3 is TGTGCCAGCAGCATACAACTTTACGAGCAGTACTTC.

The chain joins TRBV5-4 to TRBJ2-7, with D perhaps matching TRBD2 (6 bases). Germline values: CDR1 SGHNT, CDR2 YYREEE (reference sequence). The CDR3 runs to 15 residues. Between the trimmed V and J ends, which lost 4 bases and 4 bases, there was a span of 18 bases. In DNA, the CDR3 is TGTGCCAGCAGCGGCCGGGACTCTAACATTTACGAGCAGTACTTC. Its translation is CASSGRDSNIYEQYF.

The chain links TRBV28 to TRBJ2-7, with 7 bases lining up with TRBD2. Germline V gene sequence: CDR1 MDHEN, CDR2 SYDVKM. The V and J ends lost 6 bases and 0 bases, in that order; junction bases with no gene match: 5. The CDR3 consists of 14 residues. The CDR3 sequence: CASRKGLDSYEQYF. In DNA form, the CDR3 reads TGTGCCAGCAGAAAAGGACTAGACTCCTACGAGCAGTACTTC.

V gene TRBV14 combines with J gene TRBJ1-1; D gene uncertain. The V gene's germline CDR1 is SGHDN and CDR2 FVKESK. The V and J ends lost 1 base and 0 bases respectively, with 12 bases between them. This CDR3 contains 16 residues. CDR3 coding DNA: TGTGCCAGCAGCCAAGTCGGTAGGCAGATGAACACTGAAGCTTTCTTT. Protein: CASSQVGRQMNTEAFF.

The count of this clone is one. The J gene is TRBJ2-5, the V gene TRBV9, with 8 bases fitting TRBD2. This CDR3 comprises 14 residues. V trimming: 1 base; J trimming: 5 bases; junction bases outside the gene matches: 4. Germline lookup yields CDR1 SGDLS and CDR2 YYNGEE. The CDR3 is CASSVTTGGETQYF. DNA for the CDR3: TGTGCCAGCAGCGTAACCACGGGGGGGGAGACCCAGTACTTC.

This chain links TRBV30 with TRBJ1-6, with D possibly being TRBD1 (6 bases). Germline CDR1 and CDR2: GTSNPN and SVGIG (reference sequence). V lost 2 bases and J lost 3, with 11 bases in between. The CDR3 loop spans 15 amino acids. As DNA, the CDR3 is TGTGCCTGGAGTTCCCTGACAGGCTATAATTCACCCCTCCACTTT. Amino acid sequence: CAWSSLTGYNSPLHF.

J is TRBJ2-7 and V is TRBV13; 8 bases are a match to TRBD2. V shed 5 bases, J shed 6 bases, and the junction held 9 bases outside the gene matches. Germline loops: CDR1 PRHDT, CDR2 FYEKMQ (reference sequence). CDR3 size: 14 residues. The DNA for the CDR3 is TGTGCCAGCAGCCCGAGGACTAGCAGCGGCGAGCAGTACTTC. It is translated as CASSPRTSSGEQYF.

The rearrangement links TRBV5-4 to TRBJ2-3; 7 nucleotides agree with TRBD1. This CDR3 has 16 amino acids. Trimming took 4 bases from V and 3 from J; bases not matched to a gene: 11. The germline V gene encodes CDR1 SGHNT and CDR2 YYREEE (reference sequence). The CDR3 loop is CASSRPKGAGTDTQYF. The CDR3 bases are TGTGCCAGCAGCAGACCAAAGGGGGCTGGGACAGATACGCAGTATTTT. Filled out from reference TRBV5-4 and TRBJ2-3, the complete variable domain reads ETGVTQSPTHLIKTRGQQVTLRCSSQSGHNTVSWYQQALGQGPQFIFQYYREEENGRGNFPPRFSGLQFPNYSSELNVNALELDDSALYLCASSRPKGAGTDTQYFGPGTRLTVL.

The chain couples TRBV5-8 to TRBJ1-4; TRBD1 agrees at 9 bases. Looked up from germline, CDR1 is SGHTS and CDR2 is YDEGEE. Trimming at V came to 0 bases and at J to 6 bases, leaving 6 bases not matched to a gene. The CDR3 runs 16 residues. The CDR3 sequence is CASSLALGQGYEKLFF. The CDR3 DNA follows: TGTGCCAGCAGCTTGGCTCTCGGACAGGGGTATGAAAAACTGTTTTTT.

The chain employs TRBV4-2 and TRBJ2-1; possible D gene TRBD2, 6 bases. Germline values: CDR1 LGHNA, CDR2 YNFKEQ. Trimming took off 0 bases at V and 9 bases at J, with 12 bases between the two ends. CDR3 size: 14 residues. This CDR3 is CASSQDIRDFEQFF. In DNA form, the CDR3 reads TGTGCCAGCAGCCAAGACATCCGGGACTTTGAGCAGTTCTTC.

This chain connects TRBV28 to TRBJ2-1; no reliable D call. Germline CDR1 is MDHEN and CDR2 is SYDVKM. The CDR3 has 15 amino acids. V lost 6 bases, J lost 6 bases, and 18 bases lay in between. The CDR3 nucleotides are TGTGCCAGCAGGGACCGTAATTATGTGGTCAATGAGCAGTTCTTC. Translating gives CASRDRNYVVNEQFF.

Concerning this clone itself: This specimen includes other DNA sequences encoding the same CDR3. The CDR3 nucleotides read TGCGCCAGCAGCTTTGGACAGGGTGCAACTAATGAAAAACTGTTTTTT. It encodes CASSFGQGATNEKLFF. The chain recombines TRBV5-1 with TRBJ1-4; 8 positions agree with TRBD1. CDR3 length: 16 residues. Germline lookup yields CDR1 SGHRS and CDR2 YFSETQ. The V and J ends lost 2 bases and 0 bases, in that order; junction bases with no gene match: 3.

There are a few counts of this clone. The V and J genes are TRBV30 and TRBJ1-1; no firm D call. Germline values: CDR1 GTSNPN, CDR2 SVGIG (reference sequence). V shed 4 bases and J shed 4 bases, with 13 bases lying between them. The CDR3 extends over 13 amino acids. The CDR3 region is CAWKRNWGTEAFF. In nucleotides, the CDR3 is TGTGCCTGGAAGAGGAATTGGGGCACTGAAGCTTTCTTT.

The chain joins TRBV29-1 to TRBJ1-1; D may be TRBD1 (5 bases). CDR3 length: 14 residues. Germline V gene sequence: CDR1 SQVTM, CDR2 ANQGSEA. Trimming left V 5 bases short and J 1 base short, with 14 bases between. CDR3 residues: CSVPPGEGNTEAFF. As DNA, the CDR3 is TGCAGCGTTCCCCCGGGGGAGGGGAACACTGAAGCTTTCTTT.

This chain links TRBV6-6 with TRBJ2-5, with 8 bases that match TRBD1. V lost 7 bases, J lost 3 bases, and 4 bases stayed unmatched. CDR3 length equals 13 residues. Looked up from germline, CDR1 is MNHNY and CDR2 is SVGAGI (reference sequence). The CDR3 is CASNSDREETQYF. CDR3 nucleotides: TGTGCCAGCAACTCGGACAGGGAAGAGACCCAGTACTTC.

The CDR3 DNA is TGTGCCTGGAGCCGACTGGACAGGTACGAGCAGTACTTC. As protein: CAWSRLDRYEQYF. The chain links TRBV30 to TRBJ2-7; 7 positions match TRBD1. This CDR3 is 13 amino acids long. Germline V gives CDR1 GTSNPN, CDR2 SVGIG (reference sequence). V was pared by 3 bases and J by 4 bases, with 6 bases of the junction left unmatched.

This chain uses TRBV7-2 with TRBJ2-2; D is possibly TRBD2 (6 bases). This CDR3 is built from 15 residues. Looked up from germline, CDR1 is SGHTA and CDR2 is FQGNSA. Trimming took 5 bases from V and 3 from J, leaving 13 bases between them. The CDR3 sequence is CASSPRLGDTGELFF. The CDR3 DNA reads TGTGCCAGCAGCCCTCGACTAGGGGACACCGGGGAGCTGTTTTTT.

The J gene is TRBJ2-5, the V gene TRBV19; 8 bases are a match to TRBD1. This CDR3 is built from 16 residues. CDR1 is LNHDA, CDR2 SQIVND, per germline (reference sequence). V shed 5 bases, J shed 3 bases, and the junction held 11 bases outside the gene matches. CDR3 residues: CASSPRSWTGKETQYF. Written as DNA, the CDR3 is TGTGCCAGTAGTCCCCGATCCTGGACAGGGAAAGAGACCCAGTACTTC.

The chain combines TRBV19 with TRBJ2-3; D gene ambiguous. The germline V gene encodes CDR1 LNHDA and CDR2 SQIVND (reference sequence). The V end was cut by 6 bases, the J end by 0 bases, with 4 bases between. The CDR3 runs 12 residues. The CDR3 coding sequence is TGTGCCAGTAGGGGGAGCACAGATACGCAGTATTTT. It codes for CASRGSTDTQYF.

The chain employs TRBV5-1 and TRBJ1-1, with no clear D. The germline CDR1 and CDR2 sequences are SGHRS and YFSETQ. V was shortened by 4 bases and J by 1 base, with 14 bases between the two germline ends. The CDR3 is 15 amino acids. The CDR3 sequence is CASSPNHRWNTEAFF. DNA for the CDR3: TGCGCCAGCAGCCCCAACCACCGGTGGAACACTGAAGCTTTCTTT. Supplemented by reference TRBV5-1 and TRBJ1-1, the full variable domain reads KAGVTQTPRYLIKTRGQQVTLSCSPISGHRSVSWYQQTPGQGLQFLFEYFSETQRNKGNFPGRFSGRQFSNSRSEMNVSTLELGDSALYLCASSPNHRWNTEAFFGQGTRLTVV.

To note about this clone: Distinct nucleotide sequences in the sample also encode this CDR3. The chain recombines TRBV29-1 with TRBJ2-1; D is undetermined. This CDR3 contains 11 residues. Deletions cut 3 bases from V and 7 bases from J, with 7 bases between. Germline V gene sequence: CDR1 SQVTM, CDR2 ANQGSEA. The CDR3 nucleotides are TGCAGCGTTGAGTCGGCGAATGAGCAGTTCTTC. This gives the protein CSVESANEQFF.